The source of this TCR beta chain is a study of regulatory T cells in long-lasting Graves disease. Broader study findings: Under persistent disease, TRBV28, TRBJ1-2 and TRBJ2-5 were used preferentially. Newly diagnosed patients had higher TCR diversity than persistent Graves' patients did.

The V gene's germline CDR1 is MNHNS and CDR2 SASEGT. The CDR3 is 15 residues long. The V gene lost 1 base and the J gene lost 5 bases, with 12 bases spanning the gap. This clonotype was seen a handful of times. The antigen remains undetermined. This sample's time point: newly diagnosed GD, antithyroid drugs for less than 3 months. PBMC-extracted RNA yielded the TCR library. For TCR beta, libraries came from iRepertoire HTBI primers and Arm-PCR of CDR3 regions. TCRdb reprocessed the multiplex PCR reads with MiXCR, giving one entry per CDR3 protein. Of some 350,000 distinct CDR3 sequences in the sample, 15% to 20% were seen once. Another study also made use of these data, one on T cells in Graves' hyperthyroidism and ophthalmopathy. Turning to that study: Exclusion of patients followed from uncontrolled infection, other autoimmune disease, pregnancy or lactation.

This receptor was taken from a woman under 30 with Graves disease. Sequenced here: peripheral blood mononuclear cells (PBMCs), sampled at new diagnosis, from a patient treated with antithyroid drugs. This chain connects TRBV6-1 to TRBJ2-1; no definite D call. CDR3 nucleotide sequence: TGTGCCAGCAGTGAAGGCTCGGCAGTCAACAATGAGCAGTTCTTC. This gives the protein CASSEGSAVNNEQFF.